A single T cell receptor (beta chain) is shown here with its context. Germline lookup yields CDR1 MNHEY and CDR2 SMNVEV (reference sequence). CDR3 length equals 14 residues. V shed 8 bases and J shed 0 bases, with 10 bases lying between them. These data originate in a study of control samples from healthy donors and cancer patients. TCRdb's copy holds only in-frame clones and misses some; the assay was immunoSEQ multiplex PCR. The sample yields 95,000 to 150,000 clones, 87% seen once. V and J are TRBV27 and TRBJ2-2; D tentatively fits TRBD1 or TRBD2 (5 bases each). Sequencing was done on a sample of blood. The clonotype was recovered from a man aged 25-45 years in good health. CDR3 sequence (DNA): TGTGCCAGCGGCTTGGGGGCGAACACCGGGGAGCTGTTTTTT. Amino acid sequence: CASGLGANTGELFF.